A selection of T cell receptor beta chains follows, all from one sample in a study of T cell repertoires in cytomegalovirus infection. No antigen has been identified for these receptors. TCRdb reprocessed the reads via MiXCR and lists one record per CDR3 protein. Among a few hundred thousand distinct CDR3 sequences listed, approximately 22% were seen once. This sample comprised cultured PBMCs, obtained from culture after CMV antigen stimulation. These receptors all stem from a human donor in good health (CMV status not recorded). Some clones in this sample may be carry-over from other donors' samples. The CDR3 runs from the conserved cysteine through the conserved F or W. The order of the fields is J gene, D gene, V gene, clone size, CDR3 DNA, CDR3 protein. A D gene is named only where the DNA matches it firmly. Some rows mark clone size as missing; the rest say once, few, many or name a class of expanded clone.

J: TRBJ1-5
D: -
V: TRBV6-2/TRBV6-3
size: -
DNA: TGTGCCAGCAGTTACCGGCCGGGACAAGTCAATCAGCCCCAGCATTTT
CDR3: CASSYRPGQVNQPQHF

J: TRBJ1-5
D: -
V: TRBV10-3
size: -
DNA: TGTGCCATCAGTGAGATAGGGAGTGGCAATCAGCCCCAGCATTTT
CDR3: CAISEIGSGNQPQHF

J: TRBJ1-4
D: -
V: TRBV7-8
size: -
DNA: TGTGCCAGCAGCTTACGGTCTCGTAATGAAAAACTGTTTTTT
CDR3: CASSLRSRNEKLFF

J: TRBJ1-1
D: -
V: TRBV29-1
size: -
DNA: TGCAGCGTTGAAGCCCTAAACTCGAACACTGAAGCTTTCTTT
CDR3: CSVEALNSNTEAFF

J: TRBJ1-1
D: -
V: TRBV5-1
size: -
DNA: TGCGCCAGCAGCTGGGGGCATGGCACTGAAGCTTTCTTT
CDR3: CASSWGHGTEAFF

J: TRBJ2-1
D: -
V: TRBV5-1
size: -
DNA: TGCGCCAGCAGCTTGTCGGCCCCCACTTACAATGAGCAGTTCTTC
CDR3: CASSLSAPTYNEQFF

J: TRBJ2-1
D: TRBD2
V: TRBV5-4
size: -
DNA: TGTGCCAGCAGCTTGGCGCCCCAGGTACTAGCGGGAGCCAATGAGCAGTTCTTC
CDR3: CASSLAPQVLAGANEQFF

J: TRBJ2-1
D: -
V: TRBV29-1
size: -
DNA: TGCAGCGTCCAAGTGGGGCCAACCTACAATGAGCAGTTCTTC
CDR3: CSVQVGPTYNEQFF

J: TRBJ2-3
D: -
V: TRBV7-2
size: few
DNA: TGTGCCAGCAGCTTAGCGGGGCAGGGGAATACAGATACGCAGTATTTT
CDR3: CASSLAGQGNTDTQYF

J: TRBJ1-5
D: -
V: TRBV19
size: few
DNA: TGTGCCAGTAGTATAGTCGGTAGCTCAGGTCAGCCCCAGCATTTT
CDR3: CASSIVGSSGQPQHF

J: TRBJ1-1
D: TRBD1
V: TRBV9
size: -
DNA: TGTGCCAGCAGCGTAGACGATAGCGGGACAGGGTTTTTCGTGAACACTGAAGCTTTCTTT
CDR3: CASSVDDSGTGFFVNTEAFF

J: TRBJ1-5
D: TRBD1
V: TRBV19
size: -
DNA: TGTGCCAGTAGTATAGGAAGCAGGGGGCCTCAGCCCCAGCATTTT
CDR3: CASSIGSRGPQPQHF

J: TRBJ1-5
D: -
V: TRBV11-3
size: -
DNA: TGTGCCAGCGGTCTGGACCAGCCCCAGCATTTT
CDR3: CASGLDQPQHF

J: TRBJ1-1
D: -
V: TRBV7-9
size: -
DNA: TGTGCCAGCAGCTACACGGAAGAAGCTTTCTTT
CDR3: CASSYTEEAFF

J: TRBJ1-5
D: -
V: TRBV7-8
size: many
DNA: TGTGCCAGCAGCTTAGTGGCGGCAGGGAGTCAGCCCCAGCATTTT
CDR3: CASSLVAAGSQPQHF

J: TRBJ2-1
D: TRBD2
V: TRBV5-1
size: -
DNA: TGCGCCAGCAGCCAGGGACTAGCGGGAGTCTACAATGAGCAGTTCTTC
CDR3: CASSQGLAGVYNEQFF

J: TRBJ2-2
D: -
V: TRBV11-2
size: few
DNA: TGTGCCTGTCGGATTAGGGCGAACACCGGGGAGCTGTTTTTT
CDR3: CACRIRANTGELFF

J: TRBJ1-1
D: TRBD1
V: TRBV12-3/TRBV12-4
size: few
DNA: TGTGCCAGCAGTTTAGGGGGGGGGACAGTCCGCCCTGAAGCTTTCTTT
CDR3: CASSLGGGTVRPEAFF

J: TRBJ1-5
D: -
V: TRBV18
size: few
DNA: TGTGCCAGCTCACCACCGTGGGGGGGCGGCAATCAGCCCCAGCATTTT
CDR3: CASSPPWGGGNQPQHF

J: TRBJ1-6
D: -
V: TRBV4-1
size: few
DNA: TGCGCCAGCAGCCAAGAGGGGACGGGCTCCTATAATTCACCCCTCCACTTT
CDR3: CASSQEGTGSYNSPLHF

J: TRBJ1-1
D: -
V: TRBV27
size: -
DNA: TGTGCCAGCAGTCCCCTTGGGGGGTCAACCCCCTTCATGAACACTGAAGCTTTCTTT
CDR3: CASSPLGGSTPFMNTEAFF

J: TRBJ1-3
D: -
V: TRBV7-4
size: few
DNA: TGTGCCAGCAGCTTAGTTCTCGGATACTCTGGAAACACCATATATTTT
CDR3: CASSLVLGYSGNTIYF

J: TRBJ2-7
D: -
V: TRBV28
size: -
DNA: TGTGCCAGCAGCGGAGGGCCCGGCGCCTACGAGCAGTACTTC
CDR3: CASSGGPGAYEQYF

J: TRBJ1-1
D: -
V: TRBV18
size: -
DNA: TGTGCCAGCTCACCGCCGGGAGGGCTCATCACTGAAGCTTTCTTT
CDR3: CASSPPGGLITEAFF

J: TRBJ1-1
D: -
V: TRBV6-5
size: few
DNA: TGTGCCAGCAGTTACTTTCCGGGGGCGTCGGCTATGAACACTGAAGCTTTCTTT
CDR3: CASSYFPGASAMNTEAFF

J: TRBJ2-1
D: TRBD2
V: TRBV11-2
size: -
DNA: TGTGCCAGCAGCTTAGGACTAGCGGGCCTGGTAATTGAGCAGTTCTTC
CDR3: CASSLGLAGLVIEQFF

J: TRBJ2-5
D: -
V: TRBV20-1
size: -
DNA: TGCAGTGTTTCGGCAGAGATCTTGCAAGAGACCCAGTACTTC
CDR3: CSVSAEILQETQYF

J: TRBJ2-1
D: TRBD1
V: TRBV5-5
size: many
DNA: TGTGCCAGCAGCTTGGACAGGGGCTTCTCCTACAATGAGCAGTTCTTC
CDR3: CASSLDRGFSYNEQFF